This record concerns one TCR beta chain sequence. The antigen is unknown. The data were taken from a study of beta chain features in type 1 diabetes. Whole-study context: No age, gender or cell yield differences were seen between patients and healthy donors. Examination of sorted cells across all samples involved approximately 100,000,000 cells.

The sequenced template was cDNA made from the entire isolated RNA. Libraries were prepared by immunoSEQ multiplex PCR; TCRdb keeps only in-frame clonotypes and omits some of them. The table includes approximately 600,000 clones, under 15% detected once. Whole-study results and caveats: Shortening of TCRB CDR3s, moderate but significant, appeared in all four CD4+ subsets of Type 1 diabetes patients.

V was shortened by 2 bases and J by 6 bases, with 15 bases between the two germline ends. Germline CDR1 and CDR2: MNHEY and SVGAGI. The length of the CDR3 is 15 residues. The V and J genes are TRBV6-5 and TRBJ2-3; TRBD2 is a possible D gene (6 bases). The sample comprised naive CD4+ T cells from blood. This TCR was recovered from a man between 25 and 39 years old with type 1 diabetes. CDR3 in DNA: TGTGCCAGCAGTTACGATTTGCTAGCGCAGGATACGCAGTATTTT. Translating gives CASSYDLLAQDTQYF.